The 18 T cell receptor beta chains reported below all come from one sample, sequenced in a study of PD-1 blockade in classical Hodgkin lymphoma (dated by TCRdb to 2020 to 2022). Library preparation used the immunoSEQ multiplex PCR assay. What TCRdb holds here is the immuneACCESS table cut down to in-frame rearrangements. Part of the clones is not present; checked against another copy, under half of the missing clones reflect an unresolved V gene, and the others are unexplained. For this sample there are under 100,000 clones; approximately 80% appear just once. Of the sample, over 9% falls within the top ten clones. The sample's time point, from its label and the paper: cycle 1 day 1 (C1D1), immediately before nivolumab initiation. All trial patients had relapsed after autologous stem cell transplantation, with cohorts A, B and C differing in prior brentuximab vedotin exposure. The specimen was peripheral blood mononuclear cells (PBMCs), collected at baseline. The receptors originated from a human donor with classical Hodgkin lymphoma.

V usage is TRBV18 and J usage is TRBJ1-4; the D is unclear. Germline CDR1 reads KGHSH; CDR2 reads LQKENI. This CDR3 has 12 residues. Trimming left V 10 bases short and J 4 bases short, with 10 bases between. CDR3 sequence reads: CATAESNEKLFF. The CDR3 DNA sequence: TGTGCCACCGCAGAAAGTAATGAAAAACTGTTTTTT.

The genes are TRBV7-6 and TRBJ1-2; maybe TRBD1 (5 bases). Trimming took off 0 bases at V and 8 bases at J, with 16 bases between the two ends. The germline V gene encodes CDR1 SGHVS and CDR2 FNYEAQ. The CDR3 contains 15 residues. CDR3 sequence: CASSLAGVREGGYTF. The CDR3 coding sequence is TGTGCCAGCAGCTTAGCAGGAGTTCGGGAGGGGGGCTACACCTTC.

The V and J genes are TRBV5-1 and TRBJ2-3, with TRBD1 matching 9 bases. The CDR3 runs to 14 residues. The germline V gene encodes CDR1 SGHRS and CDR2 YFSETQ. Trimming took 8 bases from V and 6 from J; bases not matched to a gene: 10. The CDR3 loop is CASAGTGSKDTQYF. CDR3 nucleotides: TGCGCCAGTGCCGGGACAGGGTCAAAGGATACGCAGTATTTT.

This chain connects TRBV30 to TRBJ2-5, with D hard to call. The V gene's germline CDR1 is GTSNPN and CDR2 SVGIG (reference sequence). Trimming took off 0 bases at V and 5 bases at J, with 10 bases between the two ends. This CDR3 has 13 amino acids. The DNA of the CDR3 is TGTGCCTGGAGTGTACTCTTCGGGGAGACCCAGTACTTC. Translating it yields CAWSVLFGETQYF.

The V and J genes are TRBV5-4 and TRBJ2-2; no definite D call. Germline CDR1 SGHNT, CDR2 YYREEE (reference sequence). This CDR3 region has 14 residues. Trimming pared 4 bases from V and 3 bases from J, leaving 10 bases between. CDR3 sequence (DNA): TGTGCCAGCAGCCCGGGCAGATACACCGGGGAGCTGTTTTTT. Its translation is CASSPGRYTGELFF.

CDR3 coding DNA: TGTGCCAGCAGCTTAGATGTGTCAGTGGCCAAAAACATTCAGTACTTC. Translating gives CASSLDVSVAKNIQYF. The chain joins TRBV7-2 to TRBJ2-4; D remains ambiguous. The V end lost 1 base, the J end lost 1 base, and 11 bases lay between the germline ends. CDR3 length equals 16 residues. CDR1 and CDR2 from the germline V gene are SGHTA and FQGNSA.

The chain recombines TRBV7-2 with TRBJ2-7; D remains ambiguous. Trimming removed 5 bases from V and 0 bases from J, with 8 bases in between. Germline-derived CDR1 and CDR2 are SGHTA and FQGNSA. The CDR3 has 13 residues. The CDR3 loop is CASSEIVSYEQYF. Here the CDR3 DNA reads TGTGCCAGCAGCGAGATAGTCTCCTACGAGCAGTACTTC. Supplemented by reference TRBV7-2 and TRBJ2-7, the full variable domain reads GAGVSQSPSNKVTEKGKDVELRCDPISGHTALYWYRQSLGQGLEFLIYFQGNSAPDKSGLPSDRFSAERTGGSVSTLTIQRTQQEDSAVYLCASSEIVSYEQYFGPGTRLTVT.

This chain uses TRBV7-9 with TRBJ2-1; 11 nucleotides line up with TRBD2. The CDR3 totals 17 residues. V was clipped by 1 base and J by 7 bases; unmatched bases: 9. The germline V gene encodes CDR1 SEHNR and CDR2 FQNEAQ (reference sequence). This CDR3 reads CASSLGLAGGLSNEQFF. The CDR3 DNA sequence: TGTGCCAGCAGCTTAGGGCTAGCGGGAGGCCTTTCGAATGAGCAGTTCTTC.

The J gene is TRBJ2-7, the V gene TRBV19; D possibly uses TRBD1 or TRBD2 (6 bases each). Germline CDR1 and CDR2: LNHDA and SQIVND (reference sequence). The CDR3 is 16 amino acids. V was cut by 11 bases and J by 0 bases, with 23 bases left in between. The DNA of the CDR3 is TGTGCCCTTCACCACTGGGCTCGGGGGCCCTCCTACGAGCAGTACTTC. Its translation: CALHHWARGPSYEQYF.

The V and J genes are TRBV7-9 and TRBJ2-3, with 7 bases matching TRBD2. The ends lost 6 bases at V and 4 bases at J; junction bases unmatched: 4. There are 13 residues in the CDR3. CDR1 SEHNR and CDR2 FQNEAQ come from the germline V gene (reference sequence). Written as DNA, the CDR3 is TGTGCCAGCAGTCTGGGAGGGGCAGATACGCAGTATTTT. Translation gives CASSLGGADTQYF.

Only a few counts were recorded for this clone. The chain combines TRBV19 with TRBJ2-2; unclear D gene. The CDR3 length is 14 residues. V lost 3 bases and J lost 6, with 11 bases in between. CDR1 and CDR2 (germline): LNHDA, SQIVND (reference sequence). The CDR3 nucleotides are TGTGCCAGTAGTATGACTCGGAGTCCCGGGGAGCTGTTTTTT. Encoded protein: CASSMTRSPGELFF. The entire variable domain, with the rest obtained from reference TRBV19 and TRBJ2-2, is as follows: DGGITQSPKYLFRKEGQNVTLSCEQNLNHDAMYWYRQDPGQGLRLIYYSQIVNDFQKGDIAEGYSVSREKKESFPLTVTSAQKNPTAFYLCASSMTRSPGELFFGEGSRLTVL.

The chain couples TRBV7-8 to TRBJ2-1; weak D call: TRBD2 (6 bases). V was shortened by 0 bases and J by 1 base, with 13 bases between the two germline ends. Per germline, CDR1 SGHVS and CDR2 FQNEAQ. The CDR3 extends over 17 amino acids. This CDR3 is CASSLAQRVRSYNEQFF. In nucleotides, the CDR3 is TGTGCCAGCAGCTTAGCGCAGCGGGTGAGGTCCTACAATGAGCAGTTCTTC.

This clone turned up a few times. The CDR3 coding sequence is TGTGCCAGCAGCTTGCAGGGGGCGGTCTATGGCTACACCTTC. This encodes CASSLQGAVYGYTF. V usage is TRBV7-9 and J usage is TRBJ1-2; 8 positions match TRBD1. Germline V gene sequence: CDR1 SEHNR, CDR2 FQNEAQ (reference sequence). V gave up 3 bases and J gave up 4 bases; unmatched junction bases: 4. The CDR3 spans 14 residues. The full variable domain, completed using reference TRBV7-9 and TRBJ1-2, is DTGVSQNPRHKITKRGQNVTFRCDPISEHNRLYWYRQTLGQGPEFLTYFQNEAQLEKSRLLSDRFSAERPKGSFSTLEIQRTEQGDSAMYLCASSLQGAVYGYTFGSGTRLTVV.

The chain employs TRBV5-1 and TRBJ1-2, with D uncertain. Trimming took 0 bases from V and 8 from J, leaving 14 bases between them. The CDR3 is 14 residues long. In germline, CDR1 is SGHRS, CDR2 YFSETQ. CDR3: CASSLDGGPSGYTF. The DNA for the CDR3 is TGCGCCAGCAGCTTGGATGGAGGCCCTAGCGGCTACACCTTC.

The rearrangement joins TRBV29-1 to TRBJ2-3; 12 positions match TRBD2. The CDR3 loop spans 14 amino acids. The germline gives CDR1 SQVTM, CDR2 ANQGSEA. Trimming cost V 2 bases and J 8 bases; bases outside gene matches: 5. The CDR3 here is CSVELAGGPVTQYF. The CDR3 DNA is TGCAGCGTTGAACTAGCGGGAGGGCCGGTTACGCAGTATTTT.

The chain combines TRBV6-5 with TRBJ2-7, with TRBD2 identical over 7 bases. The V and J ends lost 2 bases and 2 bases, in that order; junction bases with no gene match: 3. There are 14 residues in the CDR3. Germline CDR1 MNHEY, CDR2 SVGAGI. This CDR3 reads CASSYGAGAYEQYF. The CDR3, as DNA: TGTGCCAGCAGTTACGGGGCGGGGGCCTACGAGCAGTACTTC.

The CDR3 spells CASSLWTQETQYF. The CDR3 nucleotides read TGTGCCAGCAGCCTATGGACCCAAGAGACCCAGTACTTC. The chain couples TRBV7-2 to TRBJ2-5; D is ambiguous. Germline V gene lookup returns CDR1 SGHTA and CDR2 FQGNSA. V was cut by 5 bases and J by 1 base, with 8 bases left in between. This CDR3 spans 13 amino acids.

A single count supports this clone. V and J are TRBV7-9 and TRBJ1-1; no clear D. Germline CDR1 is SEHNR and CDR2 is FQNEAQ (reference sequence). V gave up 5 bases and J gave up 1 base, with 8 bases separating them. This CDR3 has 13 amino acids. CDR3 coding DNA: TGTGCCAGCAGCGACCAGCCGAACACTGAAGCTTTCTTT. It specifies CASSDQPNTEAFF. Combining the CDR3 with reference TRBV7-9 and TRBJ1-1 gives the whole variable domain DTGVSQNPRHKITKRGQNVTFRCDPISEHNRLYWYRQTLGQGPEFLTYFQNEAQLEKSRLLSDRFSAERPKGSFSTLEIQRTEQGDSAMYLCASSDQPNTEAFFGQGTRLTVV.